Listed below are T cell receptor beta chains from one sample, sequenced in a study of blood T cell repertoires in COVID-19. TCRdb's copy holds only in-frame clones and misses some; the assay was immunoSEQ multiplex PCR. Of around 200,000 clones listed, approximately 81% were seen once; the top ten hold around a sixth. Sequenced material: peripheral blood. These receptors originate from a woman aged 80 or over with active or convalescent COVID-19. The CDR3 runs from the conserved cysteine through the conserved F or W. Each record gives: CDR3 protein, CDR3 DNA, clone size, V gene, J gene, D gene. D genes are given only for firm matches. For some rows the clone size is stated as once, few or many, or as a class when expanded; others skip it.

CDR3 protein: CASSLKSGYEQYF
CDR3 DNA: TGTGCCAGCAGCTTAAAAAGCGGATACGAGCAGTACTTC
clone size: NA
V gene: TRBV11-3
J gene: TRBJ2-7
D gene: NA

CDR3 protein: CASSISQGNHEQYF
CDR3 DNA: TGTGCCAGCAGCATCTCACAGGGTAACCACGAGCAGTACTTC
clone size: once
V gene: TRBV7-9
J gene: TRBJ2-7
D gene: NA

CDR3 protein: CASSEVGGSIDEQFF
CDR3 DNA: TGTGCCAGCAGTGAAGTCGGCGGGAGTATCGATGAGCAGTTCTTC
clone size: once
V gene: TRBV2
J gene: TRBJ2-1
D gene: TRBD2

CDR3 protein: CATSDSDRGRLDEQFF
CDR3 DNA: TGTGCCACCAGTGATTCGGACAGGGGGCGTCTGGATGAGCAGTTCTTC
clone size: few
V gene: TRBV24-1
J gene: TRBJ2-1
D gene: TRBD1

CDR3 protein: CASNDREDYGYTF
CDR3 DNA: TGTGCCAGTAACGACAGGGAGGACTATGGCTACACCTTC
clone size: NA
V gene: TRBV19
J gene: TRBJ1-2
D gene: TRBD1

CDR3 protein: CATSDSGTYNEQFF
CDR3 DNA: TGTGCCACCAGTGATTCTGGGACTTACAATGAGCAGTTCTTC
clone size: once
V gene: TRBV24-1
J gene: TRBJ2-1
D gene: NA

CDR3 protein: CASSITSGATYNEQFF
CDR3 DNA: TGCGCCAGCAGCATTACTAGCGGGGCGACTTACAATGAGCAGTTCTTC
clone size: NA
V gene: TRBV5-1
J gene: TRBJ2-1
D gene: TRBD2

CDR3 protein: CASSTRDRGRNSPLHF
CDR3 DNA: TGTGCCAGTAGTACCCGGGACAGGGGGCGTAATTCACCCCTCCACTTT
clone size: NA
V gene: TRBV19
J gene: TRBJ1-6
D gene: TRBD1

CDR3 protein: CASSRDRGIGNTIYF
CDR3 DNA: TGTGCCAGCAGCAGGGACAGGGGCATCGGAAACACCATATATTTT
clone size: NA
V gene: TRBV2
J gene: TRBJ1-3
D gene: TRBD1

CDR3 protein: CASSSGTGSETEAFF
CDR3 DNA: TGTGCCAGCAGCTCCGGGACAGGGTCAGAGACTGAAGCTTTCTTT
clone size: NA
V gene: TRBV5-6
J gene: TRBJ1-1
D gene: TRBD1

CDR3 protein: CASSTPGLNYGYTF
CDR3 DNA: TGTGCCAGCAGTACCCCAGGGTTGAACTATGGCTACACCTTC
clone size: NA
V gene: TRBV28
J gene: TRBJ1-2
D gene: NA

CDR3 protein: CASSTTGTKAEAFF
CDR3 DNA: TGTGCCAGTAGTACGACAGGGACGAAGGCTGAAGCTTTCTTT
clone size: NA
V gene: TRBV19
J gene: TRBJ1-1
D gene: TRBD1

CDR3 protein: CASSTSGGRQYF
CDR3 DNA: TGTGCCAGCAGCACTAGCGGGGGAAGGCAGTACTTC
clone size: NA
V gene: TRBV11-2
J gene: TRBJ2-7
D gene: TRBD2

CDR3 protein: CASSLGGGGAAYEQYF
CDR3 DNA: TGCGCCAGCAGCTTGGGAGGAGGCGGGGCCGCCTACGAGCAGTACTTC
clone size: NA
V gene: TRBV5-1
J gene: TRBJ2-7
D gene: NA

CDR3 protein: CSATFETEAFF
CDR3 DNA: TGCAGCGCCACCTTCGAGACTGAAGCTTTCTTT
clone size: few
V gene: TRBV29-1
J gene: TRBJ1-1
D gene: NA

CDR3 protein: CASSLEGGFYEQYF
CDR3 DNA: TGTGCCAGCAGCTTAGAGGGCGGGTTCTACGAGCAGTACTTC
clone size: NA
V gene: TRBV7-2
J gene: TRBJ2-7
D gene: NA

CDR3 protein: CASSFGQGGTDTQYF
CDR3 DNA: TGCGCCAGCAGCTTTGGACAGGGTGGCACAGATACGCAGTATTTT
clone size: once
V gene: TRBV5-1
J gene: TRBJ2-3
D gene: TRBD1

CDR3 protein: CASSFSGTGGEKLFF
CDR3 DNA: TGTGCCAGCAGCTTCTCCGGGACAGGGGGTGAAAAACTGTTTTTT
clone size: NA
V gene: TRBV7-2
J gene: TRBJ1-4
D gene: TRBD1

CDR3 protein: CASSYGTGWVNGYTF
CDR3 DNA: TGTGCCAGCAGCTACGGTACAGGGTGGGTAAATGGCTACACCTTC
clone size: NA
V gene: TRBV5-5
J gene: TRBJ1-2
D gene: NA

CDR3 protein: CASSNHPEQYF
CDR3 DNA: TGTGCCAGCAGCAACCATCCAGAGCAGTACTTC
clone size: few
V gene: TRBV21-1
J gene: TRBJ2-7
D gene: NA

CDR3 protein: CASSRGLQETQYF
CDR3 DNA: TGTGCCAGCAGTAGGGGGCTCCAAGAGACCCAGTACTTC
clone size: NA
V gene: TRBV6-5
J gene: TRBJ2-5
D gene: TRBD1

CDR3 protein: CASRGTGGPNTEAFF
CDR3 DNA: TGTGCCAGCAGGGGGACAGGGGGCCCGAACACTGAAGCTTTCTTT
clone size: NA
V gene: TRBV7-8
J gene: TRBJ1-1
D gene: TRBD1

CDR3 protein: CASSSRREGHGYTF
CDR3 DNA: TGTGCCAGCAGTTCCCGGAGGGAAGGACATGGCTACACCTTC
clone size: NA
V gene: TRBV6-2/TRBV6-3
J gene: TRBJ1-2
D gene: NA

CDR3 protein: CASSQAGQGVTEQYF
CDR3 DNA: TGTGCCAGCAGCCAAGCGGGACAGGGAGTCACCGAGCAGTACTTC
clone size: NA
V gene: TRBV4-2
J gene: TRBJ2-7
D gene: TRBD1

CDR3 protein: CASSLSSYNSPLHF
CDR3 DNA: TGTGCCAGCAGCCTTAGCTCCTATAATTCACCCCTCCACTTT
clone size: NA
V gene: TRBV3-1/TRBV3-2
J gene: TRBJ1-6
D gene: NA

CDR3 protein: CASSVAGVSTDTQYF
CDR3 DNA: TGTGCCAGCAGCGTAGCGGGGGTGAGCACAGATACGCAGTATTTT
clone size: NA
V gene: TRBV9
J gene: TRBJ2-3
D gene: NA

CDR3 protein: CASSLVGGNQPQHF
CDR3 DNA: TGTGCCAGCAGCTTAGTAGGCGGGAATCAGCCCCAGCATTTT
clone size: NA
V gene: TRBV7-2
J gene: TRBJ1-5
D gene: NA

CDR3 protein: CASSQPSNYGYTF
CDR3 DNA: TGTGCCAGCAGCCAACCGAGTAACTATGGCTACACCTTC
clone size: NA
V gene: TRBV14
J gene: TRBJ1-2
D gene: NA

CDR3 protein: CASSYGTAYTQYF
CDR3 DNA: TGTGCCAGCAGTTATGGGACAGCCTATACGCAGTATTTT
clone size: NA
V gene: TRBV6-2/TRBV6-3
J gene: TRBJ2-3
D gene: TRBD1

CDR3 protein: CASSQQGPISGANVLTF
CDR3 DNA: TGTGCCAGCAGCCAGCAGGGGCCTATCTCTGGGGCCAACGTCCTGACTTTC
clone size: few
V gene: TRBV5-6
J gene: TRBJ2-6
D gene: NA

CDR3 protein: CASSLASADTQYF
CDR3 DNA: TGTGCCAGCAGCTTAGCGTCGGCAGATACGCAGTATTTT
clone size: NA
V gene: TRBV7-8
J gene: TRBJ2-3
D gene: NA

CDR3 protein: CASSFWTSAKGELFF
CDR3 DNA: TGCGCCAGCAGCTTTTGGACTAGCGCCAAGGGGGAGCTGTTTTTT
clone size: NA
V gene: TRBV5-1
J gene: TRBJ2-2
D gene: TRBD2

CDR3 protein: CASSDDRAVSSYNEQFF
CDR3 DNA: TGTGCCAGCAGTGATGACAGGGCGGTGAGCTCCTACAATGAGCAGTTCTTC
clone size: NA
V gene: TRBV6-1
J gene: TRBJ2-1
D gene: TRBD1

CDR3 protein: CASSLDRTGGDGYTF
CDR3 DNA: TGTGCCAGCAGCCTCGATAGGACAGGGGGCGATGGCTACACCTTC
clone size: NA
V gene: TRBV5-4
J gene: TRBJ1-2
D gene: TRBD1

CDR3 protein: CASSRDSAEAFF
CDR3 DNA: TGTGCCAGCAGCCGAGACAGCGCTGAAGCTTTCTTT
clone size: NA
V gene: TRBV5-8
J gene: TRBJ1-1
D gene: NA

CDR3 protein: CASSRSERGPGELFF
CDR3 DNA: TGTGCCAGCAGCCGCTCCGAACGAGGTCCCGGGGAGCTGTTTTTT
clone size: few
V gene: TRBV3-1/TRBV3-2
J gene: TRBJ2-2
D gene: NA

CDR3 protein: CASSAVAGRFYNEQFF
CDR3 DNA: TGTGCCAGCAGCGCGGTAGCGGGGCGGTTCTACAATGAGCAGTTCTTC
clone size: NA
V gene: TRBV7-8
J gene: TRBJ2-1
D gene: TRBD2

CDR3 protein: CASSPFWLAGNTGELFF
CDR3 DNA: TGTGCCAGCAGCCCCTTTTGGCTAGCGGGGAACACCGGGGAGCTGTTTTTT
clone size: NA
V gene: TRBV7-2
J gene: TRBJ2-2
D gene: TRBD2

CDR3 protein: CASSIRAGDIPYEQYF
CDR3 DNA: TGTGCCAGTAGTATTCGGGCGGGAGATATCCCCTACGAGCAGTACTTC
clone size: NA
V gene: TRBV19
J gene: TRBJ2-7
D gene: TRBD2

CDR3 protein: CASSLTLRDTEAFF
CDR3 DNA: TGTGCCAGCAGCTTGACCCTGCGGGACACTGAAGCTTTCTTT
clone size: NA
V gene: TRBV5-5
J gene: TRBJ1-1
D gene: NA

CDR3 protein: CASKDRADNSPLHF
CDR3 DNA: TGTGCCAGTAAGGACAGGGCGGATAATTCACCCCTCCACTTT
clone size: NA
V gene: TRBV19
J gene: TRBJ1-6
D gene: TRBD1